This paragraph covers one TCR beta chain sequence. No cognate antigen has been identified for it. No qualities accompany the bases; no much larger clone lies one base away. These data originate in a study of technical replicates of blood from a handful of donors (dated by TCRdb to between 2016 and 2019). After removal of 0 bases from V and 5 bases from J, the junction retains 17 bases not matched to a gene. The CDR3 has 21 amino acids, counting the end cysteine and phenylalanine. The CDR3 DNA has 63 bases and is translated from base 1. CDR1 and CDR2, looked up from the germline V gene, are LGHNA and YNFKEQ. The library was produced with the immunoSEQ multiplex PCR assay. Entries here come from immuneACCESS through TCRdb and include only in-frame sequences with V and J called. Some clones fail to appear in such tables; in the studies checked, an unresolved V gene covers under half of the shortfall, and the cause of the remainder is unknown. This sample is represented by more than 65,000 clones; just over 95% of them were singletons. Around 0.28% of the sample belongs to the ten largest clones.

Sequencing was carried out using T cells isolated from PBMCs. The source is a human donor in good health. This sequence uses TRBV4-2 and TRBJ2-2, with TRBD2 matching 11 junction bases. Read as DNA, the sequence is TGTGCCAGCAGCCAAGATGGCGCCAGGGGCCGACTAGCGGGACCTACCGGGGAGCTGTTTTTT. Protein translation: CASSQDGARGRLAGPTGELFF.